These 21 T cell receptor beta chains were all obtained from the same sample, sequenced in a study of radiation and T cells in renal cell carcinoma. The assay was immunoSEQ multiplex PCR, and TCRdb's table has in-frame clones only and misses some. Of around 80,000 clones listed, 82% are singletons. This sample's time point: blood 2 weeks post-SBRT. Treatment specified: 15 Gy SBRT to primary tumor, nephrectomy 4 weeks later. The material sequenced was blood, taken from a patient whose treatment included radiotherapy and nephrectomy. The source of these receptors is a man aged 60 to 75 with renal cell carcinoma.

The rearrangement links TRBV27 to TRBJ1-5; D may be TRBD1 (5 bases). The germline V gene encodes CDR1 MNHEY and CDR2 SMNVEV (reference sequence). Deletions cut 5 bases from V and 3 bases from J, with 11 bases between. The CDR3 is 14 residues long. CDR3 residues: CASSRGGSNQPQHF. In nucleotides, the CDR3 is TGTGCCAGCAGTAGGGGAGGGTCCAATCAGCCCCAGCATTTT.

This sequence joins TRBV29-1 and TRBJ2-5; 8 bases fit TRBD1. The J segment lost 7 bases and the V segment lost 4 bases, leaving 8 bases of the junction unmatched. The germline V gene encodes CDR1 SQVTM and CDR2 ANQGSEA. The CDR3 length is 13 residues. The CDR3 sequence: CSVVAGGAGTQYF. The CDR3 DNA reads TGCAGCGTTGTGGCAGGGGGCGCGGGGACCCAGTACTTC. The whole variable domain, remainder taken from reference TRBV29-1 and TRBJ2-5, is SAVISQKPSRDICQRGTSLTIQCQVDSQVTMMFWYRQQPGQSLTLIATANQGSEATYESGFVIDKFPISRPNLTFSTLTVSNMSPEDSSIYLCSVVAGGAGTQYFGPGTRLLVL.

CDR3 protein: CASSALQGLRPYEQYF. CDR3 bases: TGTGCCAGCAGTGCGCTCCAGGGACTAAGACCTTACGAGCAGTACTTC. The rearrangement uses TRBV27 and TRBJ2-5; 7 bases are shared with TRBD2. The last part of the DNA fits TRBJ2-7 better; the J call may be wrong. Germline CDR1 reads MNHEY; CDR2 reads SMNVEV (reference sequence). The CDR3 sequence is 16 residues long.

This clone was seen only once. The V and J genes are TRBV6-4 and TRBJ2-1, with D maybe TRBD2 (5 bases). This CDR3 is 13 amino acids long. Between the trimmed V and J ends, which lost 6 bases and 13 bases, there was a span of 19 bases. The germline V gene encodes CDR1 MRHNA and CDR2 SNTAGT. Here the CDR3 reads CASSPDRVGSQFF. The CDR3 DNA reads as TGTGCCAGCAGCCCTGACCGAGTAGGGAGTCAGTTCTTC.

The CDR3 is CATSRDSDQYF. The CDR3 DNA reads TGTGCCACCAGCAGAGATTCCGACCAGTACTTC. This chain connects TRBV15 to TRBJ2-5, with no clear D. CDR1 and CDR2 from the germline V gene are LNHNV and YYDKDF (reference sequence). The CDR3 has 11 residues. V was shortened by 0 bases and J by 10 bases, with 6 bases between the two germline ends.

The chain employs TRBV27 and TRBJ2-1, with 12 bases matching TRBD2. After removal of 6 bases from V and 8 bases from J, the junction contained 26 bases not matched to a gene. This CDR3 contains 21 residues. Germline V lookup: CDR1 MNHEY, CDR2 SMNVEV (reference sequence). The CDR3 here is CASRPGVVTSGSSPGGHEQFF. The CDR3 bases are TGTGCCAGCAGACCAGGGGTTGTGACTAGCGGGAGTAGTCCCGGGGGGCATGAGCAGTTCTTC.

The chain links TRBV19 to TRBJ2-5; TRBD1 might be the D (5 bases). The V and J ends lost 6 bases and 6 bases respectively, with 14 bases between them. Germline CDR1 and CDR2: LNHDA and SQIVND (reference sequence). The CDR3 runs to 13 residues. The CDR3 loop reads CASSDSAGKTQYF. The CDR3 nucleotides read TGTGCCAGTAGCGACAGTGCAGGGAAGACCCAGTACTTC.

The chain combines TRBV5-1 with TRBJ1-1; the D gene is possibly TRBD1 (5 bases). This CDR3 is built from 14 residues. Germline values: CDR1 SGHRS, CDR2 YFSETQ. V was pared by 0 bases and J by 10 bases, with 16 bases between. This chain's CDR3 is CASSLGDRELGAFF. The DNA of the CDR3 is TGCGCCAGCAGCTTGGGGGACCGGGAGCTAGGAGCTTTCTTT.

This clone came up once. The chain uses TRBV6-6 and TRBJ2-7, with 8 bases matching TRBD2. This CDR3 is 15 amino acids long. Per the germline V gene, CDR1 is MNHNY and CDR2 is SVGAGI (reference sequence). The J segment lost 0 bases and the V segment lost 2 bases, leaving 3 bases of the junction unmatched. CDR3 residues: CASSYGAGGSYEQYF. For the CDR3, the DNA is TGTGCCAGCAGTTACGGGGCGGGGGGCTCCTACGAGCAGTACTTC.

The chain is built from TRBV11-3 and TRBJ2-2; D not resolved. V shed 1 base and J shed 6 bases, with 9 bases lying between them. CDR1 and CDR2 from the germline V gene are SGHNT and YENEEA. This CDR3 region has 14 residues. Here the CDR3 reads CASSLARGSGELFF. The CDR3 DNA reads TGTGCCAGCAGCTTAGCAAGAGGTTCCGGGGAGCTGTTTTTT.

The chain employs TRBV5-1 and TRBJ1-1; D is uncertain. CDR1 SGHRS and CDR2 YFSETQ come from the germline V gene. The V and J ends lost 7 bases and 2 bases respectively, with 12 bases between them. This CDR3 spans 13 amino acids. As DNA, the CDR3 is TGCGCCAGCGGGCGAGACCCAAACACTGAAGCTTTCTTT. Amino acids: CASGRDPNTEAFF.

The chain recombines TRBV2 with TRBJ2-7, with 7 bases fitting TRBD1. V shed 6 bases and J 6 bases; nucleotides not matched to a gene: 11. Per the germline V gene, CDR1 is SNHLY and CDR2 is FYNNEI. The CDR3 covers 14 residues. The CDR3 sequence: CASSLSGTASEQYF. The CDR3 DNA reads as TGTGCCAGCAGCCTCTCCGGGACAGCTTCCGAGCAGTACTTC.

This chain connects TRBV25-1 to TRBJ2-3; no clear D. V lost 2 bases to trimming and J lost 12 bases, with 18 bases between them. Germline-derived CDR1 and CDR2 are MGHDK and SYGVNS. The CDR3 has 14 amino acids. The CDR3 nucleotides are TGTGCCAGCAGTGAAGTCGTGATGGCCCTCCCTCAGTATTTT. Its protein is CASSEVVMALPQYF.

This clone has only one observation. The CDR3 region is CASSQVLGEQFF. In DNA, the CDR3 is TGCGCCAGCAGCCAAGTCCTGGGTGAGCAGTTCTTC. V and J are TRBV4-3 and TRBJ2-1; D is undetermined. The germline CDR1 and CDR2 sequences are LGHNA and YSLEER. The CDR3 totals 12 residues. V gave up 1 base and J gave up 9 bases, with 7 bases separating them.

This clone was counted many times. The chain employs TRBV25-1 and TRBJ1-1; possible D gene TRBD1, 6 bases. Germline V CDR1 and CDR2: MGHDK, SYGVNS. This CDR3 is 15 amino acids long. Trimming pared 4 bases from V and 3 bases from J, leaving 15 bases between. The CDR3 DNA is TGTGCCAGCAGTGGGCGGACAGTCCCGGACACTGAAGCTTTCTTT. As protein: CASSGRTVPDTEAFF.

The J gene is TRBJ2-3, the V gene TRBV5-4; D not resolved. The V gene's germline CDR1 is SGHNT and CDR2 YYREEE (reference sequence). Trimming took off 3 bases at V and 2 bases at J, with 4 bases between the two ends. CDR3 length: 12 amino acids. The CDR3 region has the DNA TGTGCCAGCAGCTACCTCACAGATACGCAGTATTTT. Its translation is CASSYLTDTQYF.

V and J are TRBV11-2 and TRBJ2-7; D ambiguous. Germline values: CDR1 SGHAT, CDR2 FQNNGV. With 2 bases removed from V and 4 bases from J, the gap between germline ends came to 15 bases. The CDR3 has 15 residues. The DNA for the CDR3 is TGTGCCAGCAGCTTAACTCCCCAGACGACTTACGAGCAGTACTTC. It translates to CASSLTPQTTYEQYF.

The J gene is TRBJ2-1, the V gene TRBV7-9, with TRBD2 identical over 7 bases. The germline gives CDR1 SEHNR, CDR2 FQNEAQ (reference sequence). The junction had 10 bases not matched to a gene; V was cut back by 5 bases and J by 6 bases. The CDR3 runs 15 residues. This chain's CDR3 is CASSGVAGAGNEQFF. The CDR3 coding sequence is TGTGCCAGCAGCGGGGTAGCGGGTGCCGGCAATGAGCAGTTCTTC.

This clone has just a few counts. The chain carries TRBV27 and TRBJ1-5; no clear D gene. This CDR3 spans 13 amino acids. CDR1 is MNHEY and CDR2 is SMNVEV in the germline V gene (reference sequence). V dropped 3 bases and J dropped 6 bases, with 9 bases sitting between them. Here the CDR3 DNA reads TGTGCCAGCAGTTTGAGTGTTCGTCAGCCCCAGCATTTT. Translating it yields CASSLSVRQPQHF.

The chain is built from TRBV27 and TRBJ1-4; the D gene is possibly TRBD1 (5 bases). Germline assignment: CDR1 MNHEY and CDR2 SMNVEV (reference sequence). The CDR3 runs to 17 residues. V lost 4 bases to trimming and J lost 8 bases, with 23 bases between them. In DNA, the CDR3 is TGTGCCAGCAGTTCCGGGGGGGTCCCGGGCAACAGGGAAAAACTGTTTTTT. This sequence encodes CASSSGGVPGNREKLFF. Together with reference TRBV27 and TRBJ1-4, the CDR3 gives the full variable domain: EAQVTQNPRYLITVTGKKLTVTCSQNMNHEYMSWYRQDPGLGLRQIYYSMNVEVTDKGDVPEGYKVSRKEKRNFPLILESPSPNQTSLYFCASSSGGVPGNREKLFFGSGTQLSVL.

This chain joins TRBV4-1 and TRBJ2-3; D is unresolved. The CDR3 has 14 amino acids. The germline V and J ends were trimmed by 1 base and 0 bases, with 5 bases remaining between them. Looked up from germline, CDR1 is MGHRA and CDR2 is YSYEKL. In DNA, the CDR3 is TGCGCCAGCAGCCAAGTTCCCAGCACAGATACGCAGTATTTT. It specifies CASSQVPSTDTQYF.